This TCR beta chain was identified in a study of cytomegalovirus exposure and HLA in healthy donors (dated by TCRdb to between 2016 and 2019). Study-wide context: An earlier analysis of some 500 of the donors reported about 290 Gb of sequence data and about 100 million unique TCR beta sequences from approximately 180 million T cells. To decide whether each TCR beta V gene segment behaved as functional or pseudogenic, an earlier analysis of nearly 600 of the donors relied on high-throughput TCR beta sequencing. To study patterns of TCR occurrence, a later analysis re-analyzed previously published TCR beta repertoires from more than 550 donors and added high-resolution HLA genotyping. Roughly 300 gigabases of sequencing data and approximately 85 million unique TCR sequences were included in an early release covering around 600 HLA-typed donors. Donor age, sex, ethnicity and CMV serostatus were compiled alongside the repertoire data. Among about 360 genotyped donors of the cohort, an average of approximately 240,000 unique TCR beta nucleotide sequences were sequenced per donor, around 20% of them non-productive. The study aimed to test whether cataloging public T cell receptors could reveal signatures of past pathogen exposure. The study combined high-throughput TCR immunosequencing, statistical association of individual TCRs with disease status, and machine learning to predict cytomegalovirus infection status. Besides the first cohort of under 700 subjects, a separate validation cohort made up of over a hundred different subjects was used. HLA typing covered class I and class II loci at four-digit resolution. Typing coverage differed by locus: A, B, C, DRB1 and DQB1 were typed in roughly 629-630 donors, DQA1 in approximately 520, DPA1 in around 610, and DPB1 in 450 to 490. Every discovery cohort repertoire had been produced on one sequencing platform. A later genetic analysis used genome-wide SNP genotypes for about 65% of the 666 donors, treating that subset as a discovery cohort. The study used immunosequencing to profile the T cell repertoires of around 600 subjects and linked those repertoires to cytomegalovirus serostatus. Roughly five DR-DQ haplotypes were handled as single units for association and clustering because linkage in the cohort was strong. Rather than drawing on any new phenotypic data, the later analysis identified candidate immune exposures from TCR beta sequences and the way those sequences occurred across donors. The genetic ancestry cluster associated with self-reported Caucasian donors included 80% to 90% of the approximately 400 genotyped donors. Paper-wide results and their limitations: V-gene and J-gene trimming of TCR beta chains was associated with a missense DCLRE1C variant in a later genetic analysis, and the association was replicated in an independent cohort. About 17 rarely observed V segments, including chromosome 9 orphons, were excluded from the earlier analysis of some 590 of the donors because counts were too low. The only immune exposure information available for the cohort was CMV serostatus. A further reported finding was that TCR beta sequences accurately predicted the HLA-A and HLA-B alleles for most subjects in the first cohort. A later analysis found that HLA-associated TCR beta chains were more clonally expanded and had lower generation probabilities than equally common non-associated chains. A few of the identified cytomegalovirus-associated TCR beta chains were confirmed in vitro to be specific for cytomegalovirus antigens. According to a later analysis, parvovirus B19, influenza, CMV and Epstein-Barr virus appeared linked to several top co-occurrence clusters. The study listed 150 to 200 TCR beta chains as associated with cytomegalovirus. According to the authors, the approach could potentially be generalized to other disease states and immunological phenotypes. A later analysis associated 15,000 to 20,000 TCR beta sequences with specific HLA alleles at a false discovery rate of 0.05. The presence/absence analyses assumed that sequencing depth was roughly uniform across donors, and that assumption may not be true. Across donors, most TCR sequences were observed very rarely, whereas some public TCRs were present in many individuals. HLA typing was unavailable for some donors at each locus, so association tests used only the typed subset. The sequencing pipeline was judged likely to have produced a cluster of highly shared sequence variants as a technical artifact. Strong co-occurrence of HLA alleles, especially DR and DQ, made assigning TCR associations to individual alleles difficult. The classifier was reported to diagnose cytomegalovirus status with high specificity and sensitivity in both the original cohort and the validation cohort. According to a later analysis, TCR association rates differed among HLA loci, with DRB1 alleles showing the most associated TCRs and HLA-C alleles showing the fewest. In an earlier analysis of some 500 of the donors, most TCR beta V segments were observed in productive rearrangements about 87% or about 30% of the time, broadly matching IMGT annotations. A later genetic analysis reported fewer N-insertions in productive TCRs among donors in an Asian-associated ancestry cluster than the roughly 650-donor mean. Only TCR beta chains were sequenced in this cohort, and the absence of alpha or paired-chain data limited detectable features. A later analysis found that most CMV-associated TCR beta chains appeared HLA-restricted, with HLA associations seemingly driven largely by CMV exposure. Linkage disequilibrium might explain the correlated functional status among segregating V segments, but an unknown experimental factor could not be ruled out.

The cohort consisted of hundreds of healthy bone marrow donors. Cohort members were all nominally healthy when sampled, although unrecorded immune exposures were likely present. The donor was CMV seropositive and belonged to the group of more than 250 seropositive cohort members. Each donor provided a peripheral blood sample, and peripheral blood mononuclear cells were used for TCR beta sequencing. Genomic DNA was extracted from the blood cell samples with the Qiagen DNeasy Blood Extraction Kit. Comments on this clone: The antigen this receptor binds is unknown.

The protocol used for the library was the immunoSEQ multiplex PCR assay. For the multiplex PCR, a mixture combining 60 forward primers for TCR Vbeta segments and 13 reverse primers for TCR Jbeta segments was used. The CDR3 region of rearranged TCR beta genes was amplified from genomic DNA by a multiplex PCR assay. On the Illumina HiSeq System, the amplified TCR beta libraries were sequenced as 87-base-pair reads. Regarding the original processing steps: In a later analysis, tens of millions of unique TCR beta chains were counted across the 500 to 850 repertoires, and roughly 10 million of these chains were shared by at least two donors. To remove PCR and sequencing errors, raw reads were error-corrected and collapsed into unique sequences using a nearest-neighbor algorithm that merged closely related sequences. To assign V, D and J gene segments, CDR3 sequences were aligned to IMGT reference sequences. For a sequence to be retained, a match of at least six nucleotides to both a V gene segment and a J gene segment was required. Rearrangements were classified as productive when the CDR3 lacked stop codons and remained in frame with V and J, and all other rearrangements were classified as non-productive. Following IMGT convention, CDR3 was defined as the stretch from the second conserved V-encoded cysteine to the conserved J-encoded phenylalanine. The earlier analysis of approximately 590 of the donors excluded any sequence lacking an unambiguous match to a single V gene segment. An earlier analysis of several hundred of the donors called V segments functional above 56.7% productive rearrangements and segregating when the between-donor standard deviation exceeded 5%. A statistical classification framework was built to diagnose cytomegalovirus status from the catalog of TCR beta chain sequences. V and J gene assignment, in a later analysis, came from comparing TCR nucleotide sequences with IMGT/GENE-DB human TR gene sequences. Using the TCRdist pipeline, a later analysis assigned CDR3 sequences along with most-parsimonious VDJ recombination scenarios. In a later analysis, each TCR beta chain was defined by its CDR3 amino acid sequence together with its V-gene family, and reads without a unique V-gene family were excluded. To address suspected cross-contamination and a sequencing artifact, a later analysis removed 592 highly shared, low-generation-probability nucleotide sequences. In a later analysis, a clonal expansion index was calculated for each public chain from normalized within-repertoire ranks of inferred template counts. Generation probabilities in a later analysis came from a VDJ recombination model fitted to out-of-frame rearrangements, and those results were checked against IGoR. Hypergeometric tests were used in a later analysis to score TCR-TCR, TCR-HLA and TCR-CMV co-occurrence, with a repertoire-size bias correction applied to the TCR pairs. In a later analysis, false discovery rates were estimated by permuting HLA or CMV assignments 20 times. In a later analysis, co-occurring TCRs were grouped with DBSCAN, and TCRdist sequence similarity was added when clustering was performed within HLA-allele-positive subsets. Repertoires with fewer than 30,000 or more than 120,000 public chains were left out of co-occurrence clustering, as were five repertoires with anomalous nucleotide sharing. TCRdb took this table from immuneACCESS and kept in-frame rearrangements with V and J called. Such tables lack part of the clones; where checked against another copy, unresolved V genes explain under half of the gap, and the rest is unexplained. The DNA was the basis for D and trimming; V, J and clone size are from that table. This sample's clone table shows fewer than 100,000 clones. Around 4% of the sample is taken by the ten largest.

This receptor was obtained from a man aged 18 to 29 in good health and CMV-seropositive. Sample: PBMCs.

CDR3 sequence: CASSLDSAYGYTF. The DNA sequence is given as TGTGCCAGCAGCTTGGACAGCGCCTATGGCTACACCTTC. The receptor chain draws on TRBV7-2 and TRBJ1-2, and possibly TRBD1, on 6 matching bases. V was cut back by 3 bases and J by 4 bases, leaving a gap of 9 bases between them. Per the germline V gene, SGHTA is the CDR1 and FQGNSA is the CDR2. The CDR3, cysteine through phenylalanine, is 13 amino acids long. Only CDR3 DNA remains: 39 bases, in frame from the first base.